Sequencing of this TCR beta chain was carried out in a study of T cell responses to AZD1222 COVID-19 vaccine. Some clones are missing from TCRdb's copy, which holds only in-frame ones; the method was immunoSEQ multiplex PCR. Seen here are 95,000 to 110,000 clones, 91% observed once, and the top ten hold less than 25%. Overall study results and limits: Sampling captured repertoires only after the peak T cell response. Recipients of AZD1222 seropositive at baseline numbered only six or seven. A rise in Spike-specific TCR breadth and depth followed two AZD1222 doses.

Germline V gene sequence: CDR1 MNHEY, CDR2 SVGAGI. This CDR3 has 16 residues. Trimming cost V 0 bases and J 0 bases, with 12 bases left between them. This clone was found once. Its specificity is not known. The V call is TRBV6-5, the J call TRBJ2-7; tentative D call: TRBD1 (6 bases). This clonotype was obtained from an adult in good health. Sequencing used peripheral blood, obtained on day 0 of AZD1222 vaccination. CDR3 DNA: TGTGCCAGCAGTTACTCCCGGGACATCTACTCCTACGAGCAGTACTTC. This translates into CASSYSRDIYSYEQYF.